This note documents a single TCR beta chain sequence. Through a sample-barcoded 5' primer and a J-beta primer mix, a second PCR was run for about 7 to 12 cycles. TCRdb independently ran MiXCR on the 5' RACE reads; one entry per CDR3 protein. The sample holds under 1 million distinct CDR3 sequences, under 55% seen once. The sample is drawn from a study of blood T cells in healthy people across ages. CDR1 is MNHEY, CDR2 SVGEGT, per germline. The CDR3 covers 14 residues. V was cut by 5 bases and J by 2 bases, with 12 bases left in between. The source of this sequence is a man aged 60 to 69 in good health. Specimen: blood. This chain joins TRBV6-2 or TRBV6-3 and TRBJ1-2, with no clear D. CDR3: CASSLPESNYGYTF. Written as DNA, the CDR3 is TGTGCCAGCAGTCTCCCTGAGTCGAACTATGGCTACACCTTC.